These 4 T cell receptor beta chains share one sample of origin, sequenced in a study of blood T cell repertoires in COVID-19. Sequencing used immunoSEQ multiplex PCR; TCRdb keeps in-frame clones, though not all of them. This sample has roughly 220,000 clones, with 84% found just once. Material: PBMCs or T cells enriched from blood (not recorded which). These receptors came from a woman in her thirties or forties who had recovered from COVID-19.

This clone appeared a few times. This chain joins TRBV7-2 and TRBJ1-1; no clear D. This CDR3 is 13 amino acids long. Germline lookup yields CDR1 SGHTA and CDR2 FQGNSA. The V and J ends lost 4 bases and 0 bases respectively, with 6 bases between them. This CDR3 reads CASSSYLNTEAFF. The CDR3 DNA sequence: TGTGCCAGCAGCTCCTATTTGAACACTGAAGCTTTCTTT.

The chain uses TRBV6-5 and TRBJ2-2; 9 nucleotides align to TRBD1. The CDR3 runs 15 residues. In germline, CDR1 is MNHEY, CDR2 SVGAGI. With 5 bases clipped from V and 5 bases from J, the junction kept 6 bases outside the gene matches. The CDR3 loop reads CASSPGQGYTGELFF. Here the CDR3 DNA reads TGTGCCAGCAGTCCGGGACAGGGTTATACCGGGGAGCTGTTTTTT.

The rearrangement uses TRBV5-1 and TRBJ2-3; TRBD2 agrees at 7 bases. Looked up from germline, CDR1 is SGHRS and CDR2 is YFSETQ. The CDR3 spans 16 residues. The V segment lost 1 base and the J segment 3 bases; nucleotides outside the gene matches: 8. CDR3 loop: CASSLFRRGSTDTQYF. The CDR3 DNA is TGCGCCAGCAGCTTGTTCCGACGCGGGAGTACAGATACGCAGTATTTT.

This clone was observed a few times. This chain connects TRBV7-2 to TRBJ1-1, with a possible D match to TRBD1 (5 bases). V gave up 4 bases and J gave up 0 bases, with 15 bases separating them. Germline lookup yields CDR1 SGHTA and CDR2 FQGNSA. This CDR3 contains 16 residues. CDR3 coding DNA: TGTGCCAGCAGCTCCGGTGGGGGGAATCTGAACACTGAAGCTTTCTTT. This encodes CASSSGGGNLNTEAFF.